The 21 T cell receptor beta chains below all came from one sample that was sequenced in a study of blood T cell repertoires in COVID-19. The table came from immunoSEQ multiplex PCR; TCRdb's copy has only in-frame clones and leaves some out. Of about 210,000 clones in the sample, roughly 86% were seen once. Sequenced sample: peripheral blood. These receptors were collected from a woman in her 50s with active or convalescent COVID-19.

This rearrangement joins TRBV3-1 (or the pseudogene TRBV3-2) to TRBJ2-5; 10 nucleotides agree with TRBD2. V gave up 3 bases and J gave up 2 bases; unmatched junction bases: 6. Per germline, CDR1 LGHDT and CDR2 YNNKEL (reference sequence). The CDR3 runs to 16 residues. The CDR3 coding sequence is TGTGCCAGCAGCCAGCAGTTAGCGGGGGGACAAGAGACCCAGTACTTC. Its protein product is CASSQQLAGGQETQYF.

The CDR3 nucleotides are TGTGCCAGCAGCTCCGACAGATCTGAAGCTTTCTTT. Its protein is CASSSDRSEAFF. The chain carries TRBV28 and TRBJ1-1; D perhaps matches TRBD1 (5 bases). Trimming cost V 6 bases and J 6 bases, with 11 bases left between them. The CDR3 is made up of 12 amino acids. Germline CDR1 reads MDHEN; CDR2 reads SYDVKM.

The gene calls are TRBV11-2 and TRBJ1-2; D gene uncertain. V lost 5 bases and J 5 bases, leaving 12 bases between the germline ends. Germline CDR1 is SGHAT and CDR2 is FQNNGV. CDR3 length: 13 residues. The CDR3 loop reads CASSGLDGYGYTF. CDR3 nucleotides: TGTGCCAGCAGCGGACTGGACGGGTATGGCTACACCTTC. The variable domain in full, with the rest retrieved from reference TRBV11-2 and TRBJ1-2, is EAGVAQSPRYKIIEKRQSVAFWCNPISGHATLYWYQQILGQGPKLLIQFQNNGVVDDSQLPKDRFSAERLKGVDSTLKIQPAKLEDSAVYLCASSGLDGYGYTFGSGTRLTVV.

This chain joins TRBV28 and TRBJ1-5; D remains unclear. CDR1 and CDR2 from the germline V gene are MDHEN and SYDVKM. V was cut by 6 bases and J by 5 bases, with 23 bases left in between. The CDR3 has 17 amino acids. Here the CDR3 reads CASRFIGSSVMDQPQHF. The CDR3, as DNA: TGTGCCAGCAGATTTATCGGGTCCTCGGTTATGGATCAGCCCCAGCATTTT.

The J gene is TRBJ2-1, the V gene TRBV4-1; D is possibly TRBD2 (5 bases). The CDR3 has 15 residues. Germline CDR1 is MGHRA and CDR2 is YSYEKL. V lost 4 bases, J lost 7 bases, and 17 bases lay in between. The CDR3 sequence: CASSPEPGKRNEQFF. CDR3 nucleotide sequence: TGCGCCAGCAGCCCCGAACCGGGAAAAAGGAATGAGCAGTTCTTC.

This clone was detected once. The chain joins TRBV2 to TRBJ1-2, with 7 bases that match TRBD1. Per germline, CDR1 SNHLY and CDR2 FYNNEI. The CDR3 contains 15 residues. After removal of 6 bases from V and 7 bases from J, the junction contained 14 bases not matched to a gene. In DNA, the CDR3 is TGTGCCAGCAGGCGACAAACAGGGGAGTCGAGTGGCTACACCTTC. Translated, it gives CASRRQTGESSGYTF.

The DNA for the CDR3 is TGTGCCAGCAGCTCGAACAGGGTTGGAAACACCATATATTTT. It yields the protein CASSSNRVGNTIYF. The chain carries TRBV7-9 and TRBJ1-3, with D possibly being TRBD1 (6 bases). Trimming took 4 bases from V and 3 from J, leaving 10 bases between them. The CDR3 is made up of 14 amino acids. Germline CDR1 reads SEHNR; CDR2 reads FQNEAQ (reference sequence).

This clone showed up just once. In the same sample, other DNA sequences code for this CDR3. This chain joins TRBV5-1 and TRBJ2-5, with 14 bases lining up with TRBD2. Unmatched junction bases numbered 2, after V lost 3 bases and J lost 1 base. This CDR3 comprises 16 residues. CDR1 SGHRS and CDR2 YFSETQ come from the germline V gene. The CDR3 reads CASSSGLAGGQETQYF. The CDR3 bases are TGCGCCAGCAGCTCTGGACTAGCGGGGGGCCAAGAGACCCAGTACTTC.

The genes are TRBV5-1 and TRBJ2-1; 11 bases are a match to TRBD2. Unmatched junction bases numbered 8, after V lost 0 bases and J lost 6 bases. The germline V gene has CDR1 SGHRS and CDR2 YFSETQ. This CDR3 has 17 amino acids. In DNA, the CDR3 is TGCGCCAGCAGCTTGGCCCCTTTAGCGGGAGGGGTCAATGAGCAGTTCTTC. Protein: CASSLAPLAGGVNEQFF.

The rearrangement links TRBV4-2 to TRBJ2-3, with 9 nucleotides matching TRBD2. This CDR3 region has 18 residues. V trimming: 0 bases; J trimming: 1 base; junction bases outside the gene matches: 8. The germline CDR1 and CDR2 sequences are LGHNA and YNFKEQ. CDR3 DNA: TGTGCCAGCAGCCAAGATGGTGGCGGGGGGGCTCGCACAGATACGCAGTATTTT. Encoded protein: CASSQDGGGGARTDTQYF.

CDR3: CASSSMDRAEAFF. The CDR3 DNA is TGCGCCAGCAGCTCCATGGACAGGGCCGAAGCTTTCTTT. The chain has TRBV5-1 and TRBJ1-1, with 8 bases matching TRBD1. The junction had 6 bases not matched to a gene; V was cut back by 3 bases and J by 8 bases. The CDR3 runs to 13 residues. CDR1 SGHRS and CDR2 YFSETQ come from the germline V gene.

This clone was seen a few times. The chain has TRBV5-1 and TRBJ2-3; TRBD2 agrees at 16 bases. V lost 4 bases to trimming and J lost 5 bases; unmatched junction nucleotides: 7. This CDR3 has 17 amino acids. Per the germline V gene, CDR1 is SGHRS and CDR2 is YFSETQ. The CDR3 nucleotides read TGCGCCAGCAGCCAAATGGGACTAGCGGGAGGGGGAGATACGCAGTATTTT. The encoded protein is CASSQMGLAGGGDTQYF.

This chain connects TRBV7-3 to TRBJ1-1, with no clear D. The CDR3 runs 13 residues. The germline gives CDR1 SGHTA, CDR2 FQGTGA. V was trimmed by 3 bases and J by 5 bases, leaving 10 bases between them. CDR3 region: CASSLAGQTEAFF. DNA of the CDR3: TGTGCCAGCAGCTTGGCGGGTCAGACTGAAGCTTTCTTT.

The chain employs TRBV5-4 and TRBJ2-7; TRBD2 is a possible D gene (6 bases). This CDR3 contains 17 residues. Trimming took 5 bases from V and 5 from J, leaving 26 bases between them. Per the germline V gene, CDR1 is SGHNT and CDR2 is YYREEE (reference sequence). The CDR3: CASSTTPVPGVTHEQYV. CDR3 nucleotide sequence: TGTGCCAGCAGTACCACCCCAGTACCGGGAGTCACCCACGAGCAGTACGTC.

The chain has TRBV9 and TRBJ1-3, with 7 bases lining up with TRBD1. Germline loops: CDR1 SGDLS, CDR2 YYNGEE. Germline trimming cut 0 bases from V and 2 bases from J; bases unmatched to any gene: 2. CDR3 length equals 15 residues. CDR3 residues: CASSVETGPGNTIYF. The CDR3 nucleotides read TGTGCCAGCAGCGTAGAGACAGGGCCTGGAAACACCATATATTTT.

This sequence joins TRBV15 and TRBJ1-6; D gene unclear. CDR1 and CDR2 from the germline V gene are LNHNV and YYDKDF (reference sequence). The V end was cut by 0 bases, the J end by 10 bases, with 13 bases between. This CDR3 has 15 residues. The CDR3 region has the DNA TGTGCCACCAGCAGAGATGACGTGGGAGGATCACCCCTCCACTTT. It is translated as CATSRDDVGGSPLHF.

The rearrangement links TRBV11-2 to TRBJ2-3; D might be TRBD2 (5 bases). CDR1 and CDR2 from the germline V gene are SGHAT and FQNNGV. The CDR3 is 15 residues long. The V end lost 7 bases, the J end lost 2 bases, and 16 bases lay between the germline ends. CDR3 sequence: CASTLAGPHTDTQYF. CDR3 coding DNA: TGTGCCAGCACCTTGGCGGGTCCTCACACAGATACGCAGTATTTT.

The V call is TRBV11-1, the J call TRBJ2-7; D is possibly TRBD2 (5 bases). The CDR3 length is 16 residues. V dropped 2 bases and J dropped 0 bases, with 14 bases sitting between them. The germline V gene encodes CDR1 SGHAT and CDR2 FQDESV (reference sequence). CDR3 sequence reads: CASSLMRRASSYEQYF. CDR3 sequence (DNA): TGTGCCAGCAGCTTAATGAGGCGGGCCAGCTCCTACGAGCAGTACTTC.

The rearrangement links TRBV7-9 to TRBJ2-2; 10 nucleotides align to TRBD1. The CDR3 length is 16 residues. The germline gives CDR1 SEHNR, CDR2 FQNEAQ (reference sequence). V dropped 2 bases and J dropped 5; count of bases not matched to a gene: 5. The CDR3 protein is CASSLLPGQGTGELFF. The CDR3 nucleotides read TGTGCCAGCAGCTTACTACCGGGACAGGGGACCGGGGAGCTGTTTTTT.

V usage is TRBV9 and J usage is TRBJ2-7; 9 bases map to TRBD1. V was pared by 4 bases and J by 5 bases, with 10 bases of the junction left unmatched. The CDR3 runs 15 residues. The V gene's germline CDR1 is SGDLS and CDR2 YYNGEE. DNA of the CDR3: TGTGCCAGCAGCCCTCGGGGACAGGGATCCCACGAGCAGTACTTC. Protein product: CASSPRGQGSHEQYF.

The CDR3 DNA reads as TGTGCCAGCAGCGGCGACAGGTCAACTAATGAAAAACTGTTTTTT. This translates into CASSGDRSTNEKLFF. The chain carries TRBV5-4 and TRBJ1-4, with D possibly being TRBD1 (6 bases). The CDR3 length is 15 residues. V dropped 4 bases and J dropped 0 bases, with 10 bases sitting between them. CDR1 and CDR2 from the germline V gene are SGHNT and YYREEE (reference sequence). The variable domain in full, completed from reference TRBV5-4 and TRBJ1-4, reads ETGVTQSPTHLIKTRGQQVTLRCSSQSGHNTVSWYQQALGQGPQFIFQYYREEENGRGNFPPRFSGLQFPNYSSELNVNALELDDSALYLCASSGDRSTNEKLFFGSGTQLSVL.